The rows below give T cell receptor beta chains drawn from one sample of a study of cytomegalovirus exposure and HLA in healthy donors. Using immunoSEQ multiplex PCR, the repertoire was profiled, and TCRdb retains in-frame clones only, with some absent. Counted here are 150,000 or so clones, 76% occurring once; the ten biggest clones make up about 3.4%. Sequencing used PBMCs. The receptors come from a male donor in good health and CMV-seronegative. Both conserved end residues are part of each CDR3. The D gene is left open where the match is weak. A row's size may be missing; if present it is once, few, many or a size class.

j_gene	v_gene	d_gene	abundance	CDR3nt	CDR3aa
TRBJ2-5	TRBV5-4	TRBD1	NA	TGTGCCAGCAGCTACCCCGGGACAGGACAAGAGACCCAGTACTTC	CASSYPGTGQETQYF
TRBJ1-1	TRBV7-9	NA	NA	TGTGCCAGCAGTCGACAGGACCTATCTGGGGCTTTCTTT	CASSRQDLSGAFF
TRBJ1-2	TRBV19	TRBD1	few	TGTGCCAGTAGTAACACAGGGGACGAAAACTATGGCTACACCTTC	CASSNTGDENYGYTF
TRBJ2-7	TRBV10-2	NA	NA	TGCGCCAGCAGGTTACCAGACTACGAGCAGTACTTC	CASRLPDYEQYF
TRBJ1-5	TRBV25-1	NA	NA	TGTGCCAGCAGTGGACCGGGACTGAGCACAGATACGCAGCATTTT	CASSGPGLSTDTQHF
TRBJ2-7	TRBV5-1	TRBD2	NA	TGCGCCAGCAGCTTGGGTCCGACTAGCGGGATTTCATACGAGCAGTACTTC	CASSLGPTSGISYEQYF
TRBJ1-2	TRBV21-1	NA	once	TGTGCCAGCACGGAGGGGGCAGGGGTGTGGGTCTATCCTGGCTACACCTTC	CASTEGAGVWVYPGYTF
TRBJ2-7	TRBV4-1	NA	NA	TGCGCCAGCAGCCCCTCGGAGGTTAGCGGAACGTACGAGCAGTACTTC	CASSPSEVSGTYEQYF
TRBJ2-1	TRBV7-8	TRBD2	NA	TGTGCCAGCATCTCAGTCCAGCGGGGTCCCTACAATGAGCAGTTCTTC	CASISVQRGPYNEQFF
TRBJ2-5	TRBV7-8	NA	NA	TGTGCCAGCAGCTTAGTTCCGGGAGCCGCTTACGTAGAGACCCAGTACTTC	CASSLVPGAAYVETQYF
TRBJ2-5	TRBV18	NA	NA	TGTGCCAGCTCACCACCGGAGCTCTTAGAGACCCAGTACTTC	CASSPPELLETQYF
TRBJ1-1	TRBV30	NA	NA	TGTGCCTGGATCGGGACAGAAGCTTTCTTT	CAWIGTEAFF
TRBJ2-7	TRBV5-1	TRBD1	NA	TGCGCCAGCAGCTTGGGGACAGGTCGCAACGAGCAGTACTTC	CASSLGTGRNEQYF
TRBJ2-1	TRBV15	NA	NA	TGTGCCACCAGCAGAGTAGAGTACGAGAAGTCCTACAATGAGCAGTTCTTC	CATSRVEYEKSYNEQFF
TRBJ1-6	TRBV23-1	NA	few	TGCGCCAGCAGTCAATCACGGGAATCACCCCTCCACTTT	CASSQSRESPLHF
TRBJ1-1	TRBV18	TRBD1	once	TGTGCCAGCTCACAGGACAGGGGCACTGAAGCTTTCTTT	CASSQDRGTEAFF
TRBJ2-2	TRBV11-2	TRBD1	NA	TGTGCCAGCAGGGGGACAGGGGGTGGTACGAACACCGGGGAGCTGTTTTTT	CASRGTGGGTNTGELFF
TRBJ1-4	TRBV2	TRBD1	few	TGTGCCAGGCAGGGGGGCTCGGCTAATGAAAAACTGTTTTTT	CARQGGSANEKLFF
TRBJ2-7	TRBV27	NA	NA	TGTGCCACCCGGTATAAGGAGGGACCCGCCTACGAGCAGTACTTC	CATRYKEGPAYEQYF
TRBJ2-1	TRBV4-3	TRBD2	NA	TGCGCCAGCAGCGAACCGGGACTAGCGGGGTACAATGAGCAGTTCTTC	CASSEPGLAGYNEQFF
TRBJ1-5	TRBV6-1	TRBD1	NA	TGTGCCAGCGCATTAGAAGGGGGCGCGGGCCAGCCCCAGCATTTT	CASALEGGAGQPQHF
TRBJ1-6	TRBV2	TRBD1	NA	TGTGCCAGCAGCGTTTTGGGGGGACAGCTAAATTCACCCCTCCACTTT	CASSVLGGQLNSPLHF
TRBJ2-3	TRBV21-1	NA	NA	TGTGCCAGCAGCACCCGAAAACCGGGACAGGGGGCCCCGGGCACAGATACGCAGTATTTT	CASSTRKPGQGAPGTDTQYF
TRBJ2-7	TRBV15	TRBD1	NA	TGTGCCACCAGCAGAGATTGGCAGGGGGTCTACGAGCAGTACTTC	CATSRDWQGVYEQYF
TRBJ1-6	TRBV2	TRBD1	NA	TGTGCCAGGGGACAGGGGATGAATTCACCCCTCCACTTT	CARGQGMNSPLHF
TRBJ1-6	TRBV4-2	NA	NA	TGTGCCAGCAGCCAAGACGGCCCGGGCTCCTATAATTCACCCCTCCACTTT	CASSQDGPGSYNSPLHF
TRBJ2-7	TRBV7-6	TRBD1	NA	TGTGCCAGCAGCTCCACAGAGAGGGGGCGCGAGCAGTACTTC	CASSSTERGREQYF
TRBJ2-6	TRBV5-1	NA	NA	TGCGCCAGCAGCTTGGAAAGGACAACCTTTCTTTCCGCCAACGTCCTGACTTTC	CASSLERTTFLSANVLTF
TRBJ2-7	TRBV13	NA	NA	TGTGCCAGCAGCTTAGCACGGGGGTCCTACGAGCAGTACTTC	CASSLARGSYEQYF
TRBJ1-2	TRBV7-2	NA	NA	TGTGCCAGCAGCTTTCCAGGGTATGGCTACACCTTC	CASSFPGYGYTF
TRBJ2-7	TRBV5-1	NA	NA	TGCGCCAGCAGCCACGGCGGAGGACGCTCCTACGAGCAGTACTTC	CASSHGGGRSYEQYF
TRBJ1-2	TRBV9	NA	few	TGTGCCAGCAGCGTAGGGGGGGGTGTGAACTATGGCTACACCTTC	CASSVGGGVNYGYTF
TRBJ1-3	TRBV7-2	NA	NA	TGTGCCAGCAGAGGGTCCGGGACATCTGGAAACACCATATATTTT	CASRGSGTSGNTIYF
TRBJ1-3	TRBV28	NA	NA	TGTGCCAGCAGTTTATACGCTACTGGAAACACCATATATTTT	CASSLYATGNTIYF
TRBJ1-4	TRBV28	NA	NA	TGTGCCAGCTATCGTGGGCAAAATGAAAAACTGTTTTTT	CASYRGQNEKLFF
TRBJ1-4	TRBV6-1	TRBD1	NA	TGTGCCAGCAGGGAGACAGGGGGCCATGAAAAACTGTTTTTT	CASRETGGHEKLFF
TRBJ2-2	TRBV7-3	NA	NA	TGTGCCAGCCGGGAGTCGGTCACCGGGGAGCTGTTTTTT	CASRESVTGELFF